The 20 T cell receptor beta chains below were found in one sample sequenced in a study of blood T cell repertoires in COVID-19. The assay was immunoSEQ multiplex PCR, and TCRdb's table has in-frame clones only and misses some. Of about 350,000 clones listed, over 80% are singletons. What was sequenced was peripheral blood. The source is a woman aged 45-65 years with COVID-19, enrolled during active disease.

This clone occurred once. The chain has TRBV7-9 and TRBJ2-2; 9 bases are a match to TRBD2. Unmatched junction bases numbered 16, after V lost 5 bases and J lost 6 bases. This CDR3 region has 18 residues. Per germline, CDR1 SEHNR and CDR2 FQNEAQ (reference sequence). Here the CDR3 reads CASSREIDWREGPGELFF. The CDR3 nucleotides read TGTGCCAGCAGCCGAGAAATCGATTGGCGGGAGGGTCCCGGGGAGCTGTTTTTT.

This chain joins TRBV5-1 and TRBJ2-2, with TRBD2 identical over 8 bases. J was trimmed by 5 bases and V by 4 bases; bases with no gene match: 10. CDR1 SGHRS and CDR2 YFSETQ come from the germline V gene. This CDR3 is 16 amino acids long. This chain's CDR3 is CASSLESGSRTGELFF. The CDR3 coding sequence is TGCGCCAGCAGCCTTGAAAGCGGGAGTAGAACCGGGGAGCTGTTTTTT. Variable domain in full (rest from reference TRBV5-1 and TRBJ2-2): KAGVTQTPRYLIKTRGQQVTLSCSPISGHRSVSWYQQTPGQGLQFLFEYFSETQRNKGNFPGRFSGRQFSNSRSEMNVSTLELGDSALYLCASSLESGSRTGELFFGEGSRLTVL.

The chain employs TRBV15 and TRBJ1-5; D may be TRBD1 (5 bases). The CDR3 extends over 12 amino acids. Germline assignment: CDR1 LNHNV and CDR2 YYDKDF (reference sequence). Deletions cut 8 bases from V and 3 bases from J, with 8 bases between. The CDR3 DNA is TGTGCCACCTCCAGGGACAATCAGCCCCAGCATTTT. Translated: CATSRDNQPQHF.

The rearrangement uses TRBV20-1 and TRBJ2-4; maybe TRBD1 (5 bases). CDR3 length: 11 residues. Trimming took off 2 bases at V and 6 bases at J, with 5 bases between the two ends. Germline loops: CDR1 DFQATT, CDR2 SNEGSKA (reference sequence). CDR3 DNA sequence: TGCAGTGCTAGACAGGGAAACATTCAGTACTTC. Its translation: CSARQGNIQYF.

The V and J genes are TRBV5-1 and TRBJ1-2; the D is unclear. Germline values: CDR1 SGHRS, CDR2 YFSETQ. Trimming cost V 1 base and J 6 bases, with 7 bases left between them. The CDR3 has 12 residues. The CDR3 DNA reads TGCGCCAGCAGCTTGACCCAGGATGGCTACACCTTC. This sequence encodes CASSLTQDGYTF.

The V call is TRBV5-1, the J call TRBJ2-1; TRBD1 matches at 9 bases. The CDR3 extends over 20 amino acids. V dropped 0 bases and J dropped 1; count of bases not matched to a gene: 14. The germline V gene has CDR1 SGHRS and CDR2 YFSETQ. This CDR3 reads CASSLAYRGQGIGSYNEQFF. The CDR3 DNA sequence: TGCGCCAGCAGCTTGGCCTACCGGGGACAGGGCATAGGATCCTACAATGAGCAGTTCTTC.

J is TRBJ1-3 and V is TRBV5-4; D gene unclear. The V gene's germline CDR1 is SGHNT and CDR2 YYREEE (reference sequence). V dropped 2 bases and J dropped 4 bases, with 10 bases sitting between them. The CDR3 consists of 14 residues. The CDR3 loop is CASSLSNYGNTIYF. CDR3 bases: TGTGCCAGCAGCTTATCAAACTACGGAAACACCATATATTTT.

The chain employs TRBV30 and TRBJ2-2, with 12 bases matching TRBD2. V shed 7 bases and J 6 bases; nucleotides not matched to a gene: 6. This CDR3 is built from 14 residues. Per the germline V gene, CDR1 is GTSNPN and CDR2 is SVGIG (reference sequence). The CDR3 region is CASRLAGEAGELFF. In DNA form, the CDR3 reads TGTGCCTCCAGACTAGCGGGAGAAGCCGGGGAGCTGTTTTTT.

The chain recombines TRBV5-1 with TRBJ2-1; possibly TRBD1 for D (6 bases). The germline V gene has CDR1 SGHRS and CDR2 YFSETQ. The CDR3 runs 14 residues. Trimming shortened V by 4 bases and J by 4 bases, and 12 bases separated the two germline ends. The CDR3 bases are TGCGCCAGCAGCACGGGACACCTATACAATGAGCAGTTCTTC. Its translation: CASSTGHLYNEQFF.

CDR3 in amino acids: CASSLGQVQGHTEAFF. As DNA, the CDR3 is TGCGCCAGCAGCTTAGGACAGGTCCAGGGGCACACTGAAGCTTTCTTT. V and J are TRBV5-1 and TRBJ1-1; TRBD1 aligns across 7 bases. The CDR3 covers 16 residues. CDR1 is SGHRS, CDR2 YFSETQ, per germline. With 2 bases clipped from V and 3 bases from J, the junction kept 10 bases outside the gene matches.

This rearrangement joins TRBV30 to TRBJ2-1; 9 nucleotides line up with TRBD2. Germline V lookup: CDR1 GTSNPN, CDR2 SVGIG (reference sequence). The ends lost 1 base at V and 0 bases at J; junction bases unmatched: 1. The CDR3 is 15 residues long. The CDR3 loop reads CAWSASGVSYNEQFF. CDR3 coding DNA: TGTGCCTGGAGTGCTAGCGGGGTCTCCTACAATGAGCAGTTCTTC.

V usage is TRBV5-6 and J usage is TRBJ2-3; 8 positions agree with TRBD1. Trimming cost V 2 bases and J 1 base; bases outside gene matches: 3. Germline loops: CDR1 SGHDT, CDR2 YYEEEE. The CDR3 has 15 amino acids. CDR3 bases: TGTGCCAGCAGCTTACAGGGGGTGGGCACAGATACGCAGTATTTT. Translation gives CASSLQGVGTDTQYF. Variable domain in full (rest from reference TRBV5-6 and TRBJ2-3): DAGVTQSPTHLIKTRGQQVTLRCSPKSGHDTVSWYQQALGQGPQFIFQYYEEEERQRGNFPDRFSGHQFPNYSSELNVNALLLGDSALYLCASSLQGVGTDTQYFGPGTRLTVL.

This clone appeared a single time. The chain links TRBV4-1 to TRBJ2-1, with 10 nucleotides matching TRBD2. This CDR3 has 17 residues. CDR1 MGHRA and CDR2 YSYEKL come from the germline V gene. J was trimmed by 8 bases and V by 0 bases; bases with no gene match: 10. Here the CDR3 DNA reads TGCGCCAGCAGCCAAGATGAAGCGGGAGGGGTCCGGGATGAGCAGTTCTTC. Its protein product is CASSQDEAGGVRDEQFF.

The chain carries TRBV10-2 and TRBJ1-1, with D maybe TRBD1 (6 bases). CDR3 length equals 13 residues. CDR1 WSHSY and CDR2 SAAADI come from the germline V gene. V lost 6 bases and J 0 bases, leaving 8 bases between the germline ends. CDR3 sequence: CASRGDMNTEAFF. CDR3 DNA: TGCGCCAGCAGAGGGGACATGAACACTGAAGCTTTCTTT.

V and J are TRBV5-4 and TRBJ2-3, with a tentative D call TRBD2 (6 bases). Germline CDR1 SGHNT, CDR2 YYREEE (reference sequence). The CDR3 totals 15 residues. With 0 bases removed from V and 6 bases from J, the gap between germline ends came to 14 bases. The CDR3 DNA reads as TGTGCCAGCAGCTTGGGAGGGGCTAGCGCCGATACGCAGTATTTT. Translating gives CASSLGGASADTQYF.

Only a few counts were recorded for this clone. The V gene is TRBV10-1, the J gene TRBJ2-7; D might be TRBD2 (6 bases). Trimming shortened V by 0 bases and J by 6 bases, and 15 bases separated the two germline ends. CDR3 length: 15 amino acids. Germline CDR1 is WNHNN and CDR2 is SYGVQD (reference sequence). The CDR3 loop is CASSESRDGASEQYF. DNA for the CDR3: TGCGCCAGCAGTGAGTCGCGGGACGGCGCTAGCGAGCAGTACTTC.

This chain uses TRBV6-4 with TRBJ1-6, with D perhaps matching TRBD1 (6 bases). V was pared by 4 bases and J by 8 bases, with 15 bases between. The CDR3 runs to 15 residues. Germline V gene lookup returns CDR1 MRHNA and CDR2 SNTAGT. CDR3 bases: TGTGCCAGCAGTGGAACGGGACAAGGGTATTCACCCCTCCACTTT. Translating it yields CASSGTGQGYSPLHF.

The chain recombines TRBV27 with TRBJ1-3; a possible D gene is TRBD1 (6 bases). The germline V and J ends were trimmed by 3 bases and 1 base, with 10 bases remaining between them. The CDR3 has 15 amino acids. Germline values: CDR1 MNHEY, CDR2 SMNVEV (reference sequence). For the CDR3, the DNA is TGTGCCAGCAGTTTGGGGGGGCTGTCTGGAAACACCATATATTTT. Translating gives CASSLGGLSGNTIYF.

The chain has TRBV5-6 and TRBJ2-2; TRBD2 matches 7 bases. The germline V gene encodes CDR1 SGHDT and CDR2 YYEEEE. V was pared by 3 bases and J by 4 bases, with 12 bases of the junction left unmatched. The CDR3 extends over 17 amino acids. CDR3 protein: CASSWGIGGSTTGELFF. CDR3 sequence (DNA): TGTGCCAGCAGCTGGGGGATAGGCGGGAGCACCACCGGGGAGCTGTTTTTT.

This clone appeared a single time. DNA for the CDR3: TGTGCCAGCAGCTTCCGGGAGGCCCCGCTCAGGATGTATGGCTACACCTTC. Residues: CASSFREAPLRMYGYTF. The rearrangement joins TRBV7-2 to TRBJ1-2, with D unclear. Trimming pared 3 bases from V and 5 bases from J, leaving 22 bases between. This CDR3 region has 17 residues. CDR1 is SGHTA, CDR2 FQGNSA, per germline.